The 18 T cell receptor beta chains below all came from one sample that was sequenced in a study of T cells in localized non-small cell lung cancer. Method: immunoSEQ multiplex PCR; TCRdb's copy keeps in-frame clones and lacks some. In the table there are roughly 77,000 clones, 88% of which are singletons. The sample in question was peripheral blood, obtained before any cancer treatment. Receptor source: a woman between 35 and 75 years old with stage I squamous cell lung carcinoma.

V usage is TRBV4-1 and J usage is TRBJ2-1; 8 bases are shared with TRBD2. With 0 bases clipped from V and 0 bases from J, the junction kept 4 bases outside the gene matches. The CDR3 length is 17 residues. Per germline, CDR1 MGHRA and CDR2 YSYEKL. The CDR3 loop reads CASSQDAAGASYNEQFF. The CDR3 DNA follows: TGCGCCAGCAGCCAAGACGCAGCGGGGGCCTCCTACAATGAGCAGTTCTTC.

The chain joins TRBV9 to TRBJ2-7, with 12 bases aligning to TRBD1. The CDR3 spans 13 residues. Germline V gene data show CDR1 as SGDLS and CDR2 as YYNGEE. V lost 3 bases, J lost 10 bases, and 5 bases stayed unmatched. This CDR3 reads CASSAGTGGFQYF. The DNA for the CDR3 is TGTGCCAGCAGCGCCGGGACAGGGGGCTTTCAGTACTTC.

On this clone: Compared with germline, one end of the junction differs, possibly owing to a read error. V gene TRBV7-7 combines with J gene TRBJ2-5; maybe TRBD2 (6 bases). The germline V gene encodes CDR1 SSHAT and CDR2 FNYEAQ (reference sequence). This CDR3 has 15 amino acids. The DNA for the CDR3 is TGTGCTAGCAGCTTGGGGGGAATCACGGGGGAGACCCAGTACTTC. Encoded protein: CASSLGGITGETQYF.

CDR3 residues: CASSRTGVGQPQHF. In DNA form, the CDR3 reads TGTGCCAGCAGCCGGACAGGGGTGGGTCAGCCCCAGCATTTT. V and J are TRBV6-1 and TRBJ1-5, with 9 bases fitting TRBD1. The CDR3 totals 14 residues. The junction had 6 bases not matched to a gene; V was cut back by 6 bases and J by 6 bases. CDR1 and CDR2 (germline): MNHNS, SASEGT.

As to this clone: The same CDR3 can be traced to other DNA sequences in this sample. J is TRBJ2-5 and V is TRBV9; D might be TRBD1 or TRBD2, each matching 5 bases. V was clipped by 0 bases and J by 0 bases, with 6 bases between them. Germline loops: CDR1 SGDLS, CDR2 YYNGEE. The CDR3 has 14 residues. The CDR3 DNA reads TGTGCCAGCAGCGTAGGGGGGTACCAAGAGACCCAGTACTTC. Translating it yields CASSVGGYQETQYF.

The V call is TRBV2, the J call TRBJ2-1; maybe TRBD1 (6 bases). The V end was cut by 7 bases, the J end by 0 bases, with 13 bases between. In germline, CDR1 is SNHLY, CDR2 FYNNEI. The CDR3 is 15 residues long. The CDR3 sequence is CASIPGEPSYNEQFF. DNA of the CDR3: TGTGCCAGCATCCCAGGGGAACCCTCCTACAATGAGCAGTTCTTC.

This clone was seen only a few times. J is TRBJ1-1 and V is TRBV6-5; 8 bases are a match to TRBD1. The germline CDR1 and CDR2 sequences are MNHEY and SVGAGI. CDR3 length: 15 amino acids. V was pared by 4 bases and J by 5 bases, with 9 bases of the junction left unmatched. CDR3 nucleotides: TGTGCCAGCAGTTTGGGGACAGGAGTCCTTACTGAAGCTTTCTTT. Protein product: CASSLGTGVLTEAFF.

On this clone itself: Possible read error: a much larger clone is one base away. This specimen includes other DNA sequences encoding the same CDR3. CDR3 in DNA: TGTGCCAGCAGTTACTCGCGGGATCAGCCCCAGCATTTT. This translates into CASSYSRDQPQHF. This rearrangement joins TRBV6-5 to TRBJ1-5; D remains ambiguous. Germline V CDR1 and CDR2: MNHEY, SVGAGI. The CDR3 contains 13 residues. The V end lost 0 bases, the J end lost 5 bases, and 5 bases lay between the germline ends.

The CDR3 reads CASSFFPFTHGSTNEKLFF. The CDR3 DNA follows: TGTGCCAGCAGCTTTTTCCCCTTCACACATGGGTCTACTAATGAAAAACTGTTTTTT. This chain joins TRBV12-1 and TRBJ1-4. TRBV12-1 is a pseudogene segment. The CDR3 covers 19 residues.

This chain uses TRBV25-1 with TRBJ1-5; D uncertain. The CDR3 sequence is 16 residues long. Germline-derived CDR1 and CDR2 are MGHDK and SYGVNS. Trimming pared 4 bases from V and 0 bases from J, leaving 13 bases between. The CDR3 DNA sequence: TGTGCCAGCAGTGGAGGGCGGGGATATAGCAATCAGCCCCAGCATTTT. Encoded protein: CASSGGRGYSNQPQHF.

V and J are TRBV6-6 and TRBJ2-5; tentative D call: TRBD1 (5 bases). Germline CDR1 is MNHNY and CDR2 is SVGAGI (reference sequence). The CDR3 has 13 amino acids. The V end was cut by 6 bases, the J end by 10 bases, with 18 bases between. This CDR3 is CASSPRTQSSQYF. CDR3 in DNA: TGTGCCAGCAGCCCCCGGACACAGAGTAGCCAGTACTTC.

V is TRBV2 and J is TRBJ2-5; the match to TRBD2 covers 9 bases. V shed 0 bases, J shed 4 bases, and the junction held 3 bases outside the gene matches. Germline V gene data show CDR1 as SNHLY and CDR2 as FYNNEI. The CDR3 is 15 amino acids. The CDR3 DNA reads TGTGCCAGCAGTGAAGCACTAGCGGGTGTAGAGACCCAGTACTTC. Translating it yields CASSEALAGVETQYF.

This chain connects TRBV7-9 to TRBJ1-4, with a tentative D call TRBD1 (6 bases). Per germline, CDR1 SEHNR and CDR2 FQNEAQ (reference sequence). CDR3 length: 16 residues. V lost 4 bases and J 5 bases, leaving 17 bases between the germline ends. The CDR3 nucleotides are TGTGCCAGCAGCTCCCGTGGGGGGGCCCAAAATGAAAAACTGTTTTTT. It codes for CASSSRGGAQNEKLFF.

V is TRBV30 and J is TRBJ1-5; the match to TRBD1 covers 11 bases. The CDR3 extends over 12 amino acids. Germline assignment: CDR1 GTSNPN and CDR2 SVGIG (reference sequence). Germline trimming cut 7 bases from V and 6 bases from J; bases unmatched to any gene: 2. This CDR3 reads CASGQGGQPQHF. CDR3 in DNA: TGTGCCTCGGGACAGGGGGGTCAGCCCCAGCATTTT.

The chain employs TRBV9 and TRBJ2-3, with 7 bases fitting TRBD2. CDR1 SGDLS and CDR2 YYNGEE come from the germline V gene. The V gene end was trimmed by 2 bases and the J gene end by 1 base; junction bases not matched to a gene: 4. The CDR3 extends over 15 amino acids. The chain's CDR3 is CASSVGGIRTDTQYF. In nucleotides, the CDR3 is TGTGCCAGCAGCGTCGGGGGGATTCGCACAGATACGCAGTATTTT.

This clone was counted once. V gene TRBV6-1 combines with J gene TRBJ2-7, with 9 bases matching TRBD1. The CDR3 loop spans 13 amino acids. Germline CDR1 and CDR2: MNHNS and SASEGT. V was pared by 5 bases and J by 6 bases, with 5 bases of the junction left unmatched. CDR3 protein: CASSRDREGEQYF. The CDR3 DNA is TGTGCCAGCAGTCGGGACAGGGAAGGCGAGCAGTACTTC.

The chain joins TRBV21-1 to TRBJ1-3. TRBV21-1 is assigned pseudogene status. The CDR3 loop spans 15 amino acids. The CDR3 DNA follows: TGTGCCAGCAGCCAGGCCGCGGACTCTGGAAACACCATATATTTT. Translating gives CASSQAADSGNTIYF.

J is TRBJ2-7 and V is TRBV7-9; D is uncertain. This CDR3 is 14 amino acids long. Trimming removed 1 base at V and 3 bases at J, with 10 bases between. Germline loops: CDR1 SEHNR, CDR2 FQNEAQ (reference sequence). In nucleotides, the CDR3 is TGTGCCAGCAGCTTAGAGACCAAGTACTACGAGCAGTACTTC. Translated, it gives CASSLETKYYEQYF.